This TCR beta chain was profiled in a study of a mutant IDH1 vaccine in newly diagnosed glioma. Overall study context: Sex among treated patients split about 62% male, about 40% female; mean age was about 43 years. Antecedent treatment encompassed radiotherapy, temozolomide, or their combination; the majority received both.

From germline, CDR1 is MRHNA and CDR2 SNTAGT. Losses at the gene ends were 11 bases for V and 8 bases for J; bases not matched to a gene: 16. The CDR3 length is 16 residues. Profiling relied on immunoSEQ multiplex PCR, and the TCRdb table lists in-frame clones only, not all of them. The sample carries around 26,000 clones, 93% recorded once. General study findings and limits: Pseudoprogression looked unconnected to shifts in top peripheral T cell clonotypes.

Turning to this clone: Its target is not known.

Time point noted: baseline, week 1 (first vaccination visit). Specified treatment: pre-vaccination baseline after standard-of-care therapy. Sequenced here: PBMCs, sampled from a glioma patient treated with radiotherapy, temozolomide or both. The genes are TRBV6-4 and TRBJ2-4, with TRBD1 matching over 12 bases. The TCR comes from a man aged 40-49 years with glioma. The DNA for the CDR3 is TGTGCCCGCGCCGGGACAGGGGGCGCCGGGGCCGACATTCAGTACTTC. This sequence encodes CARAGTGGAGADIQYF.